The following is a TCR beta chain sequence with its context. The source of the sample is a study of blood T cells in healthy people across ages. Next came a second PCR, run for about 7 to 11 cycles, which used a sample-barcoded 5' primer along with a J-beta primer mix. TCRdb itself ran the 5' RACE reads through MiXCR, one entry per CDR3 protein. The sample holds fewer than 2,000,000 distinct CDR3 sequences; about 31% are singletons and the top ten take around 11%. The J segment lost 4 bases and the V segment lost 3 bases, leaving 3 bases of the junction unmatched. This CDR3 is built from 14 residues. The germline gives CDR1 SGHRS, CDR2 YFSETQ.

V and J are TRBV5-1 and TRBJ1-4; TRBD1 matches 7 bases. Sequencing was done on a sample of blood. The sequence came from a woman in her 30s in good health. The CDR3 DNA is TGCGCCAGCAGCTCGACAGGGCTTAATGAAAAACTGTTTTTT. Protein: CASSSTGLNEKLFF. Full variable domain (rest looked up from reference TRBV5-1 and TRBJ1-4): KAGVTQTPRYLIKTRGQQVTLSCSPISGHRSVSWYQQTPGQGLQFLFEYFSETQRNKGNFPGRFSGRQFSNSRSEMNVSTLELGDSALYLCASSSTGLNEKLFFGSGTQLSVL.